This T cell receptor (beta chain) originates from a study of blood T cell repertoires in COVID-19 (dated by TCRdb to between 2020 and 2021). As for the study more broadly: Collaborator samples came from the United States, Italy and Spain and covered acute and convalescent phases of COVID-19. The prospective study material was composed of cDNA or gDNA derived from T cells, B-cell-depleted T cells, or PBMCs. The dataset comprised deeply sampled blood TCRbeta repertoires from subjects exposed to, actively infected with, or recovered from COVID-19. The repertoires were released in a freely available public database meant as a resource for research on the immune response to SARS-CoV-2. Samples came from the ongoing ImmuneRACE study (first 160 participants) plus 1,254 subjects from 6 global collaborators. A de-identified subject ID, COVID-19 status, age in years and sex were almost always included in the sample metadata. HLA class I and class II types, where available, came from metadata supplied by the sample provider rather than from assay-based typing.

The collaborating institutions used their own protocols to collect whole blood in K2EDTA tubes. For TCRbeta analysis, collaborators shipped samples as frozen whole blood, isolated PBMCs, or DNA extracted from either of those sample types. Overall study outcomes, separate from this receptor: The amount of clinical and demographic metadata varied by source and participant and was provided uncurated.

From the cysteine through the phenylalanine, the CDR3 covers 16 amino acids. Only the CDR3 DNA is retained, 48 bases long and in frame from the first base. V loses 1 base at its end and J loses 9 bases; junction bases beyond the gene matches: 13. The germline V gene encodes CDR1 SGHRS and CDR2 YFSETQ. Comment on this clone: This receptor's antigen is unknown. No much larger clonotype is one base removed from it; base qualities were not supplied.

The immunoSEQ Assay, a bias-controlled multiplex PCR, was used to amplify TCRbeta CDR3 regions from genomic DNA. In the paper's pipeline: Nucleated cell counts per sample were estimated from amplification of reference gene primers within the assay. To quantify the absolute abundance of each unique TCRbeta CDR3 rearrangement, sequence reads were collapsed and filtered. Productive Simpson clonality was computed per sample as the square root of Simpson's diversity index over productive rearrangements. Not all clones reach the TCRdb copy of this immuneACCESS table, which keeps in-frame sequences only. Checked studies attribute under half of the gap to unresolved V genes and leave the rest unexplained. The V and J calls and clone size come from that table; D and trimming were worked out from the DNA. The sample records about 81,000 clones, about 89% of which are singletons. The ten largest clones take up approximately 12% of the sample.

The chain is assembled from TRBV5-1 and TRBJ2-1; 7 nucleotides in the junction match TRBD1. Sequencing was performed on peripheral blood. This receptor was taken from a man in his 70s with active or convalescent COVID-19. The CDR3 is CASSLSSPGQYGEQFF. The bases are TGCGCCAGCAGCTTGTCGAGCCCGGGACAGTACGGTGAGCAGTTCTTC.